These T cell receptor beta chains were read from a single sample in a study of graft-versus-host responses after intestinal transplantation. Measured with immunoSEQ multiplex PCR; TCRdb has only the in-frame clones, and not every one. The sample holds roughly 85,000 clones, around 90% seen once. Their cognate antigens are unknown. This material consisted of unstimulated CD8+ T cells sorted from spleen or lymph node cells, taken before transplant. These receptor sequences come from a human donor who was the organ donor for an intestinal transplant. The CDR3 runs from the conserved cysteine through the conserved F or W. Each record gives: V gene, clone size, J gene, D gene, CDR3 DNA, CDR3 protein. The D gene is left open where the match is weak. Size values are once, few and many counts, or a class for expanded clones, and some rows have none.

>TRBV18|.|TRBJ2-7|.
TGTGCCAGCTCACCAAGCCCCCTAGGGAGTAACCACGAGCAGTACTTC
CASSPSPLGSNHEQYF
>TRBV18|.|TRBJ1-2|TRBD1
TGTGCCAGCTCACCCAAACTGGACAGGCATGGAGGCTATGGCTACACCTTC
CASSPKLDRHGGYGYTF
>TRBV7-9|.|TRBJ2-7|TRBD1
TGTGCCAGCAGCCCCCGGGGACAGACCTACGAGCAGTACTTC
CASSPRGQTYEQYF
>TRBV7-9|.|TRBJ2-1|.
TGTGCCAGCAGCTTAAACCCGAGCTCCTACAATGAGCAGTTCTTC
CASSLNPSSYNEQFF
>TRBV6-5|.|TRBJ2-7|.
TGTGCCAGCAGTTACTCCAGGTTCACCTACGAGCAGTACTTC
CASSYSRFTYEQYF
>TRBV13|.|TRBJ1-5|TRBD1
TGTGCCAGCAGCTCCTCCGGACAGGGAGGCCAGCCCCAGCATTTT
CASSSSGQGGQPQHF
>TRBV27|.|TRBJ2-7|.
TGTGCCAGCAGTTTGGGCGCACTACGGGAGCAGTACTTC
CASSLGALREQYF
>TRBV2|.|TRBJ2-7|.
TGTGCCAGCAGTGGCTCCGGGACGGGGGCCTACGAGCAGTACTTC
CASSGSGTGAYEQYF
>TRBV30|.|TRBJ2-7|TRBD2
TGTGCCTGGAGTGTTAACGGGAGGTACGAGCAGTACTTC
CAWSVNGRYEQYF
>TRBV7-9|.|TRBJ2-6|.
TGTGCCAGCGACTGGGCCACCCGCTCTGGGGCCAACGTCCTGACTTTC
CASDWATRSGANVLTF
>TRBV2|.|TRBJ2-1|.
TGTGCCAGCAGTGAACAGGAAGGGCAGTTCTTC
CASSEQEGQFF
>TRBV29-1|.|TRBJ2-1|TRBD2
TGCAGCGGGTCTCCGGGACTAGGGTATGAGCAGTTCTTC
CSGSPGLGYEQFF
>TRBV5-5|.|TRBJ1-1|.
TGTGCCAGCAGCTTCCAGGGCTCGGCAGAAGCTTTCTTT
CASSFQGSAEAFF
>TRBV2|.|TRBJ2-1|TRBD2
TGTGCCAGCAGTGACGCGGGGGGCCTGTGGGAGCAGTTCTTC
CASSDAGGLWEQFF
>TRBV6-6|.|TRBJ2-7|.
TGTGCCAGCAGTAGTTCACAGGGCCCGGACGAGCAGTACTTC
CASSSSQGPDEQYF
>TRBV30|.|TRBJ2-7|TRBD1
TGTGCCTGGAGCGTTGGGACAGGGTCGCCCTCCTACGAGCAGTACTTC
CAWSVGTGSPSYEQYF
>TRBV9|few|TRBJ1-6|.
TGTGCCAGCGGGAGTAATTCACCCCTCCACTTT
CASGSNSPLHF
>TRBV27|once|TRBJ2-7|.
TGTGCCAGCAGTACGACGACATCAAGGGCCTACGAGCAGTACTTC
CASSTTTSRAYEQYF